Included here is one TCR beta chain sequence, with context. The antigen is not known. The data derive from a study of T cells expressing NK-cell markers. Across the study: From sorted CD3+CD56+NKG2C+, CD3+CD56+NKG2C- and CD3+CD56-NKG2C+ T cells came the TCR beta repertoires. The study's findings and limits: NKG2C+ dominant clonotypes from several donors made up about 1.0-7.5% of CD8+ T cells. Clarity on HCMV specificity was lacking for the expanded NKG2C+ T cell clones.

The CDR3 is 16 amino acids. Germline-derived CDR1 and CDR2 are KGHSH and LQKENI. The authors generated TCR beta cDNA through 5'RACE template switching with UMIs. TCRdb reanalyzed the 5' RACE reads and collapses them to one entry per CDR3 protein, without DNA. This table holds around 280,000 distinct CDR3 sequences. The clonotype was recovered from a young man in good health. The V call is TRBV18, the J call TRBJ2-3; the TCRdb call, TRBD2, lacks DNA for checking. The sequenced sample was blood T cells: a sorted CD56 or NKG2C T cell subset, CD4+ or CD8+ T cells, or bulk PBMC T cells (not recorded which). The CDR3: CASSPFRTSGPDTQYF.